The 32 T cell receptor beta chains below come from one sample, sequenced in a study of identifying expanded T cells in peripheral blood. Data came from immunoSEQ multiplex PCR; TCRdb stores just in-frame clones and leaves some out. The sample has about 91,000 clones, approximately 88% seen once. Sequences were obtained from blood. The source is a person aged 18 to 69 in good health.

V usage is TRBV9 and J usage is TRBJ1-3; D might be TRBD1 (5 bases). This CDR3 spans 14 amino acids. V lost 0 bases and J 4 bases, leaving 8 bases between the germline ends. Looked up from germline, CDR1 is SGDLS and CDR2 is YYNGEE. The CDR3 bases are TGTGCCAGCAGCGTAGGGACATGGGGAAACACCATATATTTT. Encoded protein: CASSVGTWGNTIYF. The full variable domain, completed using reference TRBV9 and TRBJ1-3, is DSGVTQTPKHLITATGQRVTLRCSPRSGDLSVYWYQQSLDQGLQFLIQYYNGEERAKGNILERFSAQQFPDLHSELNLSSLELGDSALYFCASSVGTWGNTIYFGEGSWLTVV.

The chain uses TRBV27 and TRBJ2-7; TRBD2 matches 9 bases. From germline, CDR1 is MNHEY and CDR2 SMNVEV (reference sequence). V trimming: 5 bases; J trimming: 9 bases; junction bases outside the gene matches: 17. There are 16 residues in the CDR3. CDR3 nucleotide sequence: TGTGCCAGCAGTCTTGCTAGCGGGACGAACCTTGGGGTGCAGTACTTC. Translation gives CASSLASGTNLGVQYF.

V gene TRBV5-6 combines with J gene TRBJ2-2; no firm D call. Trimming removed 0 bases at V and 5 bases at J, with 5 bases between. This CDR3 contains 13 residues. In germline, CDR1 is SGHDT, CDR2 YYEEEE. The CDR3 reads CASSLAPTGELFF. The CDR3 bases are TGTGCCAGCAGCTTGGCCCCGACCGGGGAGCTGTTTTTT. Variable domain in full (rest from reference TRBV5-6 and TRBJ2-2): DAGVTQSPTHLIKTRGQQVTLRCSPKSGHDTVSWYQQALGQGPQFIFQYYEEEERQRGNFPDRFSGHQFPNYSSELNVNALLLGDSALYLCASSLAPTGELFFGEGSRLTVL.

The V and J genes are TRBV28 and TRBJ2-5; D not certain. The length of the CDR3 is 16 residues. V gave up 7 bases and J gave up 1 base, with 19 bases separating them. Germline-derived CDR1 and CDR2 are MDHEN and SYDVKM. As DNA, the CDR3 is TGTGCCAGCACTCCTATCGGAGCGTCTAGCCAAGAGACCCAGTACTTC. It translates to CASTPIGASSQETQYF.

The genes are TRBV9 and TRBJ1-2; 8 positions match TRBD1. There are 14 residues in the CDR3. Trimming at V came to 4 bases and at J to 5 bases, leaving 7 bases not matched to a gene. Germline CDR1 is SGDLS and CDR2 is YYNGEE. CDR3 in DNA: TGTGCCAGCAGCATCGGACAGGGTGGTTATGGCTACACCTTC. This translates into CASSIGQGGYGYTF.

A single count supports this clone. The V gene is TRBV5-1, the J gene TRBJ2-7, with TRBD2 as a possible D gene (5 bases). CDR3 size: 13 residues. The germline V gene has CDR1 SGHRS and CDR2 YFSETQ. V lost 6 bases and J lost 0, with 10 bases in between. The CDR3 reads CASTRGPSYEQYF. The CDR3 DNA reads TGCGCCAGCACCCGCGGGCCCTCCTACGAGCAGTACTTC.

The chain has TRBV6-5 and TRBJ1-1; the D is unclear. Germline CDR1 is MNHEY and CDR2 is SVGAGI. V was trimmed by 4 bases and J by 1 base, leaving 10 bases between them. This CDR3 is built from 14 residues. DNA for the CDR3: TGTGCCAGCAGTTTGGTCGAAAGGAACACTGAAGCTTTCTTT. Translated, it gives CASSLVERNTEAFF.

This chain joins TRBV7-6 and TRBJ2-7; a possible D gene is TRBD1 (6 bases). The CDR3 length is 14 residues. With 2 bases removed from V and 6 bases from J, the gap between germline ends came to 14 bases. Germline V lookup: CDR1 SGHVS, CDR2 FNYEAQ. CDR3 in DNA: TGTGCCAGCAGCTTACAGGGGTCGGGATTCGAGCAGTACTTC. Translated, it gives CASSLQGSGFEQYF.

The rearrangement links TRBV9 to TRBJ2-3; 12 bases fit TRBD2. Germline loops: CDR1 SGDLS, CDR2 YYNGEE. V lost 7 bases and J lost 0; bases outside the gene matches: 21. CDR3 length equals 21 residues. CDR3 in DNA: TGTGCCAGCTACGGTGGGTGGGTGACTAGCGGGAGTGGGGGTAGCACAGATACGCAGTATTTT. This codes for CASYGGWVTSGSGGSTDTQYF.

This clone has just one count. The CDR3 nucleotides are TGTGCCAGCAGCTTGGATGAGGGGTCCGGGGAGCTGTTTTTT. As protein: CASSLDEGSGELFF. V and J are TRBV5-6 and TRBJ2-2; the D call may be TRBD1 or TRBD2 (5 bases each). The CDR3 totals 14 residues. The ends were cut back, 0 bases at V and 6 bases at J, with 9 bases in the middle. Per the germline V gene, CDR1 is SGHDT and CDR2 is YYEEEE.

This sequence joins TRBV21-1 and TRBJ2-7. TRBV21-1 has pseudogene status. CDR3 length: 14 residues. DNA for the CDR3: TGTGCCAGCAGCAAAGAGGGCCTCACCTACGAGCAGTACTTC. This codes for CASSKEGLTYEQYF.

The V and J genes are TRBV10-3 and TRBJ1-3; D unresolved. The CDR3 totals 15 residues. Trimming shortened V by 7 bases and J by 0 bases, and 13 bases separated the two germline ends. CDR1 and CDR2 from the germline V gene are ENHRY and SYGVKD. DNA of the CDR3: TGTGCCATCACCAGACCCTTTTTCTCTGGAAACACCATATATTTT. Its translation is CAITRPFFSGNTIYF.

The genes are TRBV20-1 and TRBJ2-5; D might be TRBD1 (6 bases). The germline V gene encodes CDR1 DFQATT and CDR2 SNEGSKA (reference sequence). Trimming pared 5 bases from V and 5 bases from J, leaving 9 bases between. The CDR3 totals 11 residues. Here the CDR3 reads CSARTVETQYF. The CDR3 region has the DNA TGCAGTGCTCGGACAGTTGAGACCCAGTACTTC.

J is TRBJ2-1 and V is TRBV18, with D possibly TRBD2 on 6 matching bases. V was clipped by 0 bases and J by 8 bases, with 11 bases between them. Germline CDR1 and CDR2: KGHSH and LQKENI. The CDR3 runs to 14 residues. DNA for the CDR3: TGTGCCAGCTCACCACCGGAGGGAGTCCATGAGCAGTTCTTC. Translated, it gives CASSPPEGVHEQFF. Filled out from reference TRBV18 and TRBJ2-1, the complete variable domain reads NAGVMQNPRHLVRRRGQEARLRCSPMKGHSHVYWYRQLPEEGLKFMVYLQKENIIDESGMPKERFSAEFPKEGPSILRIQQVVRGDSAAYFCASSPPEGVHEQFFGPGTRLTVL.

The rearrangement links TRBV11-2 to TRBJ2-7; D is unresolved. CDR3 length equals 14 residues. Trimming pared 2 bases from V and 2 bases from J, leaving 10 bases between. In germline, CDR1 is SGHAT, CDR2 FQNNGV. CDR3 DNA sequence: TGTGCCAGCAGCTTAAGGCCTGGAACCTACGAGCAGTACTTC. It encodes CASSLRPGTYEQYF.

This clone occurred once. The rearrangement links TRBV7-9 to TRBJ2-7, with D possibly being TRBD2 (6 bases). V was pared by 5 bases and J by 4 bases, with 12 bases between. Germline CDR1 SEHNR, CDR2 FQNEAQ (reference sequence). The CDR3 sequence is 13 residues long. DNA of the CDR3: TGTGCCAGCAGCCCCGAAGGACTATACGAGCAGTACTTC. This translates into CASSPEGLYEQYF.

The chain employs TRBV10-3 and TRBJ2-3; 10 nucleotides agree with TRBD2. Per germline, CDR1 ENHRY and CDR2 SYGVKD. V shed 0 bases and J 3 bases; nucleotides not matched to a gene: 3. The CDR3 contains 16 residues. CDR3: CAISESLAGVTDTQYF. CDR3 DNA sequence: TGTGCCATCAGTGAGTCTCTAGCGGGAGTGACAGATACGCAGTATTTT.

The chain combines TRBV4-2 with TRBJ2-6; D uncertain. Per the germline V gene, CDR1 is LGHNA and CDR2 is YNFKEQ. Between the trimmed V and J ends, which lost 1 base and 0 bases, there was a span of 13 bases. This CDR3 is built from 18 residues. Here the CDR3 DNA reads TGTGCCAGCAGCCAAGTGGGCACGGTCAGCTCTGGGGCCAACGTCCTGACTTTC. Encoded protein: CASSQVGTVSSGANVLTF.

The chain has TRBV18 and TRBJ2-5; TRBD2 agrees at 11 bases. Germline trimming cut 0 bases from V and 4 bases from J; bases unmatched to any gene: 1. Germline values: CDR1 KGHSH, CDR2 LQKENI. CDR3 length: 15 amino acids. In nucleotides, the CDR3 is TGTGCCAGCTCACCACCGGGACTAGCGGTAGAGACCCAGTACTTC. This gives the protein CASSPPGLAVETQYF.

The gene calls are TRBV4-1 and TRBJ1-2; the D gene is possibly TRBD1 (6 bases). V was shortened by 0 bases and J by 7 bases, with 15 bases between the two germline ends. The CDR3 contains 15 residues. The germline gives CDR1 MGHRA, CDR2 YSYEKL. CDR3 coding DNA: TGCGCCAGCAGCCAAGATCGGGGGCCGCTTTTTGGCTACACCTTC. Translation: CASSQDRGPLFGYTF.

This clone was observed a few times. The chain joins TRBV19 to TRBJ1-6; 7 nucleotides line up with TRBD1. V lost 3 bases to trimming and J lost 8 bases; unmatched junction nucleotides: 4. The CDR3 sequence is 14 residues long. Looked up from germline, CDR1 is LNHDA and CDR2 is SQIVND (reference sequence). The CDR3 region is CASSIRDSHSPLHF. DNA for the CDR3: TGTGCCAGTAGTATCCGGGACAGCCATTCACCCCTCCACTTT. The full variable domain, its missing parts supplied by reference TRBV19 and TRBJ1-6, is DGGITQSPKYLFRKEGQNVTLSCEQNLNHDAMYWYRQDPGQGLRLIYYSQIVNDFQKGDIAEGYSVSREKKESFPLTVTSAQKNPTAFYLCASSIRDSHSPLHFGNGTRLTVT.

V gene TRBV4-3 combines with J gene TRBJ2-1, with unresolved D. Trimming cost V 5 bases and J 4 bases, with 12 bases left between them. Looked up from germline, CDR1 is LGHNA and CDR2 is YSLEER. This CDR3 spans 14 amino acids. CDR3 in DNA: TGCGCCAGCAGCGGACGACTGGAGTACAATGAGCAGTTCTTC. Translation gives CASSGRLEYNEQFF.

The chain uses TRBV11-2 and TRBJ2-5; D possibly corresponds to TRBD2 (6 bases). CDR3 length: 15 residues. Trimming took 2 bases from V and 1 from J, leaving 11 bases between them. CDR1 is SGHAT and CDR2 is FQNNGV in the germline V gene. CDR3 sequence reads: CASSLPSVTQETQYF. CDR3 DNA: TGTGCCAGCAGCTTACCTAGCGTAACCCAAGAGACCCAGTACTTC.

The rearrangement uses TRBV28 and TRBJ1-4; D is unclear. This CDR3 is built from 15 residues. V was pared by 6 bases and J by 2 bases, with 13 bases between. Germline CDR1 and CDR2: MDHEN and SYDVKM. CDR3 sequence: CASRESFTTNEKLFF. For the CDR3, the DNA is TGTGCCAGCAGGGAATCTTTTACGACTAATGAAAAACTGTTTTTT.

This clone was detected only once. The chain combines TRBV5-5 with TRBJ1-3, with TRBD1 as a possible D gene (6 bases). The germline V gene has CDR1 SGHKS and CDR2 YYEKEE (reference sequence). The CDR3 extends over 18 amino acids. V lost 5 bases and J 0 bases, leaving 21 bases between the germline ends. The CDR3 DNA sequence: TGTGCCAGCAGTAAAGGAACAGGACAGTTTTTCTCTGGAAACACCATATATTTT. Its protein product is CASSKGTGQFFSGNTIYF.

This clone was recorded only once. This chain links TRBV7-3 with TRBJ1-1; no reliable D call. Trimming removed 0 bases from V and 10 bases from J, with 9 bases in between. Germline V gene data show CDR1 as SGHTA and CDR2 as FQGTGA. The CDR3 spans 12 residues. Here the CDR3 reads CASSLTRGPAFF. CDR3 bases: TGTGCCAGCAGCTTAACTCGAGGGCCAGCTTTCTTT.

The chain joins TRBV27 to TRBJ2-7; a weak D match, TRBD1 (6 bases). Trimming cost V 5 bases and J 2 bases, with 13 bases left between them. This CDR3 has 14 amino acids. Germline CDR1 MNHEY, CDR2 SMNVEV (reference sequence). CDR3 DNA sequence: TGTGCCAGCAGTAGCAGAGGGGGAACCTACGAGCAGTACTTC. Residues: CASSSRGGTYEQYF.

Written as DNA, the CDR3 is TGTGCCAGCAGCGCGGGACTCGCGTTCACAGATACGCAGTATTTT. Translating it yields CASSAGLAFTDTQYF. The chain has TRBV5-4 and TRBJ2-3, with D possibly TRBD2 on 6 matching bases. V lost 4 bases to trimming and J lost 2 bases, with 14 bases between them. The CDR3 has 15 amino acids. Germline CDR1 and CDR2: SGHNT and YYREEE (reference sequence).

This clone has only one observation. This may be a read error: a much more frequent sequence differs by one nucleotide. This chain connects TRBV6-4 to TRBJ2-1; TRBD2 aligns across 13 bases. The CDR3 consists of 15 residues. Per germline, CDR1 MRHNA and CDR2 SNTAGT. The ends lost 4 bases at V and 6 bases at J; junction bases unmatched: 3. Here the CDR3 reads CASSVTSGGANEQFF. The CDR3, as DNA: TGTGCCAGCAGTGTCACTAGCGGGGGGGCCAATGAGCAGTTCTTC.

This chain uses TRBV2 with TRBJ2-7; D possibly corresponds to TRBD1 (5 bases). Germline V lookup: CDR1 SNHLY, CDR2 FYNNEI. Between the trimmed V and J ends, which lost 7 bases and 4 bases, there was a span of 17 bases. The CDR3 totals 14 residues. CDR3 sequence: CASNRKGSDYEQYF. The CDR3 nucleotides read TGTGCCAGCAACAGGAAGGGGTCAGATTACGAGCAGTACTTC.

V is TRBV4-2 and J is TRBJ2-3; D perhaps matches TRBD2 (6 bases). The V end was cut by 2 bases, the J end by 7 bases, with 7 bases between. Germline values: CDR1 LGHNA, CDR2 YNFKEQ. The CDR3 spans 12 residues. In nucleotides, the CDR3 is TGTGCCAGCAGCCAACTAGCGAATACGCAGTATTTT. Amino acid sequence: CASSQLANTQYF.

V is TRBV4-2 and J is TRBJ2-2; the match to TRBD1 covers 12 bases. This CDR3 is 18 amino acids long. Trimming removed 1 base from V and 3 bases from J; junction bases left unmatched: 6. The germline V gene has CDR1 LGHNA and CDR2 YNFKEQ. The CDR3 bases are TGTGCCAGCAGCCAAGCCGGGACAGGGGGCGCCGACACCGGGGAGCTGTTTTTT. This translates into CASSQAGTGGADTGELFF.